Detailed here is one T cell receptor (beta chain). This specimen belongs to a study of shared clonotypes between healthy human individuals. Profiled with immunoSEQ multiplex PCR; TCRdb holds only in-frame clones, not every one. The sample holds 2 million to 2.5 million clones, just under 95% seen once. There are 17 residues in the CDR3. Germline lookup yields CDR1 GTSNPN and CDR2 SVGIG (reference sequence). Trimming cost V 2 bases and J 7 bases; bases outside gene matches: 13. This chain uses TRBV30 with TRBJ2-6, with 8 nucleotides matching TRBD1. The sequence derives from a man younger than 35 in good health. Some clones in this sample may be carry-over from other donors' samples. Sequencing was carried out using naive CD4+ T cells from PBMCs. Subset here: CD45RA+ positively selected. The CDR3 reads CAWSFFARGLYANVLTF. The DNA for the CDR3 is TGTGCCTGGAGTTTCTTCGCCAGGGGGCTTTACGCCAACGTCCTGACTTTC.